This T cell receptor (delta chain) originates from a study of gamma-delta T cells after stem cell transplantation listed by TCRdb under 2016. This clone registers as medium-sized (0.01 to 0.1%) within its sample. It has no known antigen specificity. This may stem from a read error, because a much larger clone lies one nucleotide away. Other nucleotide sequences from this sample produce the same CDR3. From a lookup of the germline V gene, CDR1 and CDR2 are GEAIGNYY and EKD. The CDR3 has 15 amino acids, counting the end cysteine and phenylalanine. CDR3 DNA only is kept here, 45 bases in frame from base 1. The library was made by RT-PCR. Reads for this sample came from an Illumina MiSeq. TCRdb reprocessed the public reads with the caller CATT; rows with the same DNA were merged afterwards. This sample gives approximately 500 delta-chain clones in total; 39% of them show up just once. In total, the top ten clones hold 40% to 45% of the sample.

The chain was built from TRDV2 and TRDJ1; TRDD3 is possibly the D segment (6 matching bases). The origin of this receptor is a human donor. It is not recorded whose cells these are; they may come from a transplant donor. The specimen was gamma-delta T cells. The nucleotide sequence reads TGTGCCTGTGACACTGGGATATGGGACACCGATAAACTTATCTTT. Translated, this gives CACDTGIWDTDKLIF.